The present TCR beta chain was sequenced within a study of blood T cell repertoires in COVID-19. For the study at large: Nucleic acid was either cDNA or gDNA, and it came from T cells, B-cell-depleted T cells, or PBMCs.

The ends were cut back, 5 bases at V and 1 base at J, with 14 bases in the middle. Per the germline V gene, CDR1 is LNHDA and CDR2 is SQIVND (reference sequence). This CDR3 has 15 residues. Assay: immunoSEQ multiplex PCR; the TCRdb copy retains only in-frame clones and omits some. The data contain a few hundred thousand clones, roughly nine tenths of them seen just once; the ten biggest clones take up under 2.5%. The source is a man in his fifties or sixties with acute or convalescent COVID-19. The rearrangement links TRBV19 to TRBJ1-2; maybe TRBD1 (6 bases). The source material was peripheral blood. CDR3 DNA: TGTGCCAGTAGTGCCGAGGGACACGGTAACTATGGCTACACCTTC. It specifies CASSAEGHGNYGYTF. The full variable domain, completed using reference TRBV19 and TRBJ1-2, is DGGITQSPKYLFRKEGQNVTLSCEQNLNHDAMYWYRQDPGQGLRLIYYSQIVNDFQKGDIAEGYSVSREKKESFPLTVTSAQKNPTAFYLCASSAEGHGNYGYTFGSGTRLTVV.